What follows are 8 T cell receptor beta chains derived from one specimen sequenced in a study of CD8+CD57+ T cells in acquired aplastic anemia. TCR beta VDJ combinations and CDR3 sequences were profiled from genomic DNA. TCRdb analysed the reads with MiXCR anew, one entry per CDR3 protein. The sample has fewer than 250,000 distinct CDR3 sequences, around half seen once. Flow cytometry had shown expanded CD8+CD57+ cells in the patients chosen for sequencing. The material sequenced was sorted CD4+, CD8+, or CD8+CD57+ T cells (not recorded which) from PBMCs. The receptors stem from a human donor with aplastic anemia.

The rearrangement links TRBV20-1 to TRBJ2-5; TRBD1 might be the D (5 bases). The germline V gene encodes CDR1 DFQATT and CDR2 SNEGSKA (reference sequence). This CDR3 contains 12 residues. V lost 6 bases, J lost 3 bases, and 11 bases lay in between. The CDR3 DNA follows: TGCAGTGCATTCTCACAGGAAGAGACCCAGTACTTC. Protein product: CSAFSQEETQYF.

The chain joins TRBV5-1 to TRBJ1-4, with 8 bases aligning to TRBD1. Losses at the gene ends were 4 bases for V and 1 base for J; bases not matched to a gene: 6. The CDR3 is 16 residues long. Germline values: CDR1 SGHRS, CDR2 YFSETQ. The CDR3 DNA is TGCGCCAGCAGCAGGGGACAGGCCGTAACTAATGAAAAACTGTTTTTT. Its protein product is CASSRGQAVTNEKLFF.

This clonotype was counted between two and nine times. The gene calls are TRBV19 and TRBJ2-3, with TRBD2 matching over 9 bases. The V gene's germline CDR1 is LNHDA and CDR2 SQIVND (reference sequence). This CDR3 comprises 14 residues. Unmatched junction bases numbered 3, after V lost 3 bases and J lost 5 bases. CDR3 DNA: TGTGCCAGTAGTATCCAACTAGCGGGAGATACGCAGTATTTT. It specifies CASSIQLAGDTQYF.

The J gene is TRBJ2-7, the V gene TRBV19; perhaps TRBD2 as D (5 bases). The CDR3 spans 13 residues. From germline, CDR1 is LNHDA and CDR2 SQIVND (reference sequence). Trimming pared 3 bases from V and 2 bases from J, leaving 8 bases between. The CDR3 DNA reads as TGTGCCAGTAGTATCGGGGTCGCCTACGAGCAGTACTTC. Translation: CASSIGVAYEQYF.

The chain carries TRBV5-1 and TRBJ1-2; 7 positions agree with TRBD1. The CDR3 is 13 residues long. Germline trimming cut 1 base from V and 8 bases from J; bases unmatched to any gene: 5. Per the germline V gene, CDR1 is SGHRS and CDR2 is YFSETQ. CDR3 sequence: CASSLMRQGGYTF. The CDR3 region has the DNA TGCGCCAGCAGCTTGATGAGACAGGGAGGCTACACCTTC.

The chain couples TRBV5-1 to TRBJ2-2, with unresolved D. The CDR3 consists of 13 residues. The germline V gene has CDR1 SGHRS and CDR2 YFSETQ. V was pared by 1 base and J by 4 bases, with 5 bases between. The CDR3 here is CASSLFGTGELFF. The CDR3 DNA reads TGCGCCAGCAGCTTGTTCGGCACCGGGGAGCTGTTTTTT. The full variable domain, its missing parts supplied by reference TRBV5-1 and TRBJ2-2, is KAGVTQTPRYLIKTRGQQVTLSCSPISGHRSVSWYQQTPGQGLQFLFEYFSETQRNKGNFPGRFSGRQFSNSRSEMNVSTLELGDSALYLCASSLFGTGELFFGEGSRLTVL.

This clonotype appeared once. J is TRBJ2-7 and V is TRBV19; D possibly corresponds to TRBD2 (5 bases). The CDR3 is made up of 14 amino acids. V was trimmed by 1 base and J by 1 base, leaving 8 bases between them. Per the germline V gene, CDR1 is LNHDA and CDR2 is SQIVND (reference sequence). Here the CDR3 reads CASSIGRLSYEQYF. In nucleotides, the CDR3 is TGTGCCAGTAGTATAGGGAGGCTTTCCTACGAGCAGTACTTC.

This rearrangement joins TRBV5-1 to TRBJ2-7, with 12 positions matching TRBD2. The CDR3 contains 15 residues. Per the germline V gene, CDR1 is SGHRS and CDR2 is YFSETQ. The trim removed 2 bases at V and 6 bases at J, leaving 6 bases unmatched. This CDR3 is CASSFSSGGAGEQYF. The CDR3 DNA is TGCGCCAGCAGCTTCTCTAGCGGGGGGGCCGGCGAGCAGTACTTC.